The clone carrying this T cell receptor beta chain was observed many times. What it binds is unknown. This record belongs to a study of molecular identifiers for immune sequencing clone quantification. This CDR3 comprises 14 residues. Germline CDR1 reads SEHNR; CDR2 reads FQNEAQ (reference sequence). The J segment lost 7 bases and the V segment lost 3 bases, leaving 6 bases of the junction unmatched. TCRdb recomputed calls from the PCR reads with MiXCR, one row per CDR3 protein. Among around 460,000 distinct CDR3 sequences listed, about a fifth were seen once. Study-wide findings and caveats: Clone sizes that are highly expanded could be underestimated when identical TCR molecules share a barcode. For effector cells, clones above 20 RNA copies held over 99% of molecules; for naive cells, under 1%. Researchers reportedly could pick up spiked Jurkat TCR RNA from one cell mixed into 1 million or so naive cells.

Input for naive CD8 libraries was about 18,000 to 1,000,000 sorted cells; the RNA fraction used was 10%, 30% or 50%. V and J are TRBV7-9 and TRBJ1-5; 7 bases fit TRBD1. The receptor was derived from a human donor in good health. Some libraries in this study had Jurkat cell RNA spiked in. The specimen sequenced was naive CD8+ T cells from blood, with Jurkat cell RNA spiked in. Subset defined: FACS-sorted CD8+CD4-CCR7+CD45RA+ naive T cells. CDR3 nucleotides: TGTGCCAGCAGCTTTGAAGGGGGCTCCCAGCCCCAGCATTTT. Its protein is CASSFEGGSQPQHF.